This T cell receptor (beta chain) was recovered during a study of blood T cell repertoires in COVID-19 (dated by TCRdb to the early 2020s). Broadly, across the study: ImmuneRACE Cohort 3 recovered participants were defined by two consecutive negative NP/OP PCR tests, healthcare professional clearance, or symptom resolution. Samples from collaborators originated in the United States, Italy and Spain and spanned both the acute and convalescent phases of COVID-19. The material from the prospective study consisted of cDNA or gDNA derived from T cells, B-cell-depleted T cells, or PBMCs. Deeply sampled blood TCRbeta repertoires from subjects exposed to, actively infected with, or recovered from COVID-19 were included in the dataset. The repertoires were released in a freely available public database intended as a resource for research on the immune response to SARS-CoV-2. Samples came from the ongoing ImmuneRACE study (first 160 participants) plus 1,254 subjects from 6 global collaborators. Sample metadata almost always included a de-identified subject ID, COVID-19 status, age in years and sex. Where HLA class I and class II types were available, the types were taken from metadata supplied by the sample provider, not from assay-based typing. General study outcomes and caveats: How much clinical and demographic metadata was included differed by source and by participant, and the metadata was provided uncurated.

For this clone: The target of this receptor is not known. It has no much larger one-base neighbor in the sample; base qualities were not kept.

The immunoSEQ Assay, a bias-controlled multiplex PCR, was used to amplify TCRbeta CDR3 regions from genomic DNA. On the study's bioinformatics: The number of nucleated cells in each sample was estimated by amplification of reference gene primers within the assay. To quantify the absolute abundance of each unique TCRbeta CDR3 rearrangement, sequence reads were collapsed and filtered. For each sample, productive Simpson clonality was calculated as the square root of Simpson's diversity index over productive rearrangements. This is the immuneACCESS table as TCRdb keeps it, with only in-frame sequences that have V and J called. A part of the clones is gone; compared with another copy, unresolved V genes explain less than half, and the rest is unexplained. V, J and clone size derive from that table, while D and trimming were established from the DNA sequence. Recorded for this sample are approximately 240,000 clones; about 90% of them occurred a single time. Clones ranked in the top ten supply 2.5% to 3.5% of the sample.

Reading the germline V gene gives CDR1 MGHRA and CDR2 YSYEKL. The germline ends are 15 bases apart after V is trimmed by 8 bases and J by 2 bases. Including cysteine and phenylalanine, the CDR3 has 15 amino acids. The DNA shown is the 45-base CDR3, in frame from base 1. In the prospective study, participants were about 18 to 95 years old, resided in 24 geographic areas of the United States, and were enrolled through a virtual design. To assign participants to cohorts, the prospective study relied on clinical history that participants themselves reported in a screening survey and a study questionnaire. Each participant in the prospective study had whole blood, serum and a nasopharyngeal or oropharyngeal swab collected by mobile phlebotomists. Prospective study participants could optionally give additional blood draws and questionnaires over a roughly two-month period. Before DNA extraction, prospective study blood samples were shipped either frozen or at room temperature.

This clonotype was obtained from a woman in her fifties or sixties in a cohort exposed to, infected with or recovered from COVID-19 (not recorded which). Input material: PBMCs or T cells enriched from blood (not recorded which). The sequence joins TRBV4-1 to TRBJ2-2, and perhaps TRBD2 as D gene, on 7 matching bases. CDR3 sequence: CASRFGGPNTGELFF. The DNA sequence follows: TGCGCCAGCCGATTCGGGGGGCCTAACACCGGGGAGCTGTTTTTT.